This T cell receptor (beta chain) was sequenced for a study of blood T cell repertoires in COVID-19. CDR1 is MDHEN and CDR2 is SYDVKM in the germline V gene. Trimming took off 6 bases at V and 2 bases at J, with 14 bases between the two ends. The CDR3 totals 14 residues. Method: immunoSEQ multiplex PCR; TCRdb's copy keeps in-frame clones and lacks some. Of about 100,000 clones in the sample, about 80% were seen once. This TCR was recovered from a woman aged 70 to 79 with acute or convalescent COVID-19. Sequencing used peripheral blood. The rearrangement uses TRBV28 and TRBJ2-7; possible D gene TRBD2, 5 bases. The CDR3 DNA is TGTGCCAGCAGCCCGGGTCGGAGGCCCTACGAGCAGTACGTC. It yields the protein CASSPGRRPYEQYV.